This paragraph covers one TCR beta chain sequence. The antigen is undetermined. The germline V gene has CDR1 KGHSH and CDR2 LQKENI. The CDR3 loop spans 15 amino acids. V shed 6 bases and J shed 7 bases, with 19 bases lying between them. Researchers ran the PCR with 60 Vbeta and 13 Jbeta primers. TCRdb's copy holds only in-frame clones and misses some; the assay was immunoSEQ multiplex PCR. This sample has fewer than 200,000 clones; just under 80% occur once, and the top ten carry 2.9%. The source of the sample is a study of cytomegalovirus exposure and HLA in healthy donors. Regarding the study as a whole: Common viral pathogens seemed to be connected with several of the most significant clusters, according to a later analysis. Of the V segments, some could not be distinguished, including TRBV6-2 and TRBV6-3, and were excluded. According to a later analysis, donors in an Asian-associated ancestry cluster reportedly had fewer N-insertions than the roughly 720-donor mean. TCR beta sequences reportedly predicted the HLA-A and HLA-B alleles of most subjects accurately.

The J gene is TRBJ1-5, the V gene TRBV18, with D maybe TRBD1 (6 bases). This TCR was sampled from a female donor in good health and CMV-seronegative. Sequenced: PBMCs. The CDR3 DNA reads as TGTGCCAGCTCGGCGATGACAGGCGGATACCAGCCCCAGCATTTT. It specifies CASSAMTGGYQPQHF.